Each of the 24 T cell receptor beta chains below was sequenced from the same sample in a study of cytomegalovirus exposure and HLA in healthy donors. TCRdb keeps only in-frame clones here, not all; method: immunoSEQ multiplex PCR. The sample lists around 250,000 clones, almost 90% occurring once. Sample: PBMCs. All receptors come from a young woman in good health and CMV-seronegative.

CDR3: CASSEGSGRFSHEQYV. The CDR3 DNA follows: TGCGCCAGCAGTGAGGGTTCAGGGAGGTTTTCCCACGAGCAGTACGTC. The J gene is TRBJ2-7, the V gene TRBV10-2; a weak D match, TRBD2 (6 bases). Trimming pared 2 bases from V and 5 bases from J, leaving 19 bases between. This CDR3 comprises 16 residues. Per the germline V gene, CDR1 is WSHSY and CDR2 is SAAADI.

V and J are TRBV2 and TRBJ1-4, with 8 bases that match TRBD1. The CDR3 contains 14 residues. Unmatched junction bases numbered 4, after V lost 7 bases and J lost 3 bases. Germline V gene sequence: CDR1 SNHLY, CDR2 FYNNEI. The CDR3 nucleotides read TGTGCCAGCACACAGGGGGTGTCTAATGAAAAACTGTTTTTT. It is translated as CASTQGVSNEKLFF.

The CDR3 loop reads CASSFSPATGGNYGYTF. The CDR3 bases are TGTGCCAGCAGCTTCTCTCCCGCCACGGGGGGGAACTATGGCTACACCTTC. The chain has TRBV5-4 and TRBJ1-2, with D possibly being TRBD1 (5 bases). The CDR3 length is 17 residues. With 2 bases removed from V and 2 bases from J, the gap between germline ends came to 19 bases. Germline lookup yields CDR1 SGHNT and CDR2 YYREEE (reference sequence).

This chain links TRBV7-9 with TRBJ1-5; 8 bases fit TRBD1. The CDR3 is made up of 14 amino acids. V shed 5 bases and J 6 bases; nucleotides not matched to a gene: 6. CDR1 and CDR2 (germline): SEHNR, FQNEAQ (reference sequence). This CDR3 reads CASSRNRGSQPQHF. In DNA, the CDR3 is TGTGCCAGCAGCCGAAACAGGGGGAGTCAGCCCCAGCATTTT.

The table lists this clone with a count of one. This rearrangement joins TRBV6-4 to TRBJ1-2, with no clear D. This CDR3 is built from 12 residues. V lost 0 bases and J lost 9, with 8 bases in between. CDR1 is MRHNA and CDR2 is SNTAGT in the germline V gene. The CDR3 is CASSDSFGSYTF. In DNA form, the CDR3 reads TGTGCCAGCAGTGACTCTTTCGGGAGCTACACCTTC.

The rearrangement uses TRBV6-5 and TRBJ2-7; D ambiguous. Trimming took 0 bases from V and 0 from J, leaving 6 bases between them. Looked up from germline, CDR1 is MNHEY and CDR2 is SVGAGI. The CDR3 is 14 residues long. CDR3 amino acids: CASSYSWASYEQYF. The CDR3 nucleotides are TGTGCCAGCAGTTACTCGTGGGCCTCCTACGAGCAGTACTTC.

This chain uses TRBV15 with TRBJ2-2, with a possible D match to TRBD1 (6 bases). Trimming removed 5 bases at V and 1 base at J, with 14 bases between. This CDR3 is built from 16 residues. Germline CDR1 LNHNV, CDR2 YYDKDF (reference sequence). The CDR3 here is CATSHPGRGNTGELFF. The CDR3 DNA is TGTGCCACCAGCCATCCGGGCAGGGGGAACACCGGGGAGCTGTTTTTT.

The chain employs TRBV2 and TRBJ1-5, with 8 bases matching TRBD1. The junction had 6 bases not matched to a gene; V was cut back by 5 bases and J by 6 bases. The CDR3 consists of 14 residues. CDR1 and CDR2 from the germline V gene are SNHLY and FYNNEI. This chain's CDR3 is CASSPDRAGQPQHF. CDR3 DNA: TGTGCCAGCAGTCCGGACAGGGCCGGTCAGCCCCAGCATTTT.

The rearrangement links TRBV4-1 to TRBJ1-1; D is perhaps TRBD1 (5 bases). Germline CDR1 and CDR2: MGHRA and YSYEKL. Trimming left V 1 base short and J 8 bases short, with 17 bases between. The CDR3 sequence is 15 residues long. The CDR3 DNA sequence: TGCGCCAGCAGCCAAGCTGGGGGAGGGTTTGGGGAAGCTTTCTTT. Translation gives CASSQAGGGFGEAFF.

The chain couples TRBV4-3 to TRBJ2-5; D might be TRBD2 (7 bases). Germline V gene data show CDR1 as LGHNA and CDR2 as YSLEER. The CDR3 contains 15 residues. V gave up 2 bases and J gave up 5 bases, with 15 bases separating them. CDR3 in amino acids: CASSQNPGGMETQYF. CDR3 DNA sequence: TGCGCCAGCAGCCAAAACCCGGGGGGCATGGAGACCCAGTACTTC.

This clone was picked up one time. This rearrangement joins TRBV7-9 to TRBJ2-1, with 7 bases aligning to TRBD2. Trimming cost V 1 base and J 7 bases; bases outside gene matches: 7. CDR1 is SEHNR, CDR2 FQNEAQ, per germline (reference sequence). This CDR3 spans 15 amino acids. Here the CDR3 reads CASSLETGGLNEQFF. As DNA, the CDR3 is TGTGCCAGCAGCTTAGAAACCGGGGGGTTGAATGAGCAGTTCTTC.

The chain has TRBV11-2 and TRBJ2-3; 10 positions match TRBD1. The CDR3 extends over 16 amino acids. Germline CDR1 and CDR2: SGHAT and FQNNGV. V trimming: 3 bases; J trimming: 0 bases; junction bases outside the gene matches: 3. CDR3 sequence reads: CASSFGDRGSTDTQYF. The CDR3 DNA sequence: TGTGCCAGCAGCTTTGGGGACAGGGGAAGCACAGATACGCAGTATTTT.

The chain links TRBV7-9 to TRBJ1-2; 7 nucleotides line up with TRBD1. Germline-derived CDR1 and CDR2 are SEHNR and FQNEAQ (reference sequence). There are 14 residues in the CDR3. V lost 6 bases and J lost 3; bases outside the gene matches: 7. CDR3 residues: CASRRQGEYYGYTF. The CDR3 nucleotides read TGTGCCAGCAGAAGACAGGGAGAGTACTATGGCTACACCTTC.

The CDR3 region is CASSQDRGDGNGYTF. Here the CDR3 DNA reads TGCGCCAGCAGCCAAGATCGCGGGGACGGGAATGGCTACACCTTC. The chain combines TRBV4-1 with TRBJ1-2, with TRBD1 as a possible D gene (5 bases). This CDR3 is built from 15 residues. Trimming pared 0 bases from V and 6 bases from J, leaving 14 bases between. CDR1 is MGHRA and CDR2 is YSYEKL in the germline V gene.

This sequence joins TRBV5-1 and TRBJ1-5; TRBD1 matches 8 bases. The V and J ends lost 3 bases and 4 bases, in that order; junction bases with no gene match: 6. CDR3 length: 15 residues. Germline CDR1 and CDR2: SGHRS and YFSETQ. CDR3 protein: CASSSGQGGNQPQHF. In nucleotides, the CDR3 is TGCGCCAGCAGCTCCGGACAGGGAGGGAATCAGCCCCAGCATTTT.

This clone showed up just once. The chain recombines TRBV20-1 with TRBJ2-1, with a possible D match to TRBD2 (5 bases). The V gene lost 5 bases and the J gene lost 15 bases, with 17 bases spanning the gap. The germline CDR1 and CDR2 sequences are DFQATT and SNEGSKA (reference sequence). The length of the CDR3 is 11 residues. CDR3 protein: CSAFNPGKPFF. The CDR3, as DNA: TGCAGTGCTTTCAACCCGGGAAAGCCGTTCTTC.

The CDR3 is CATRQGRIPETDGYTF. For the CDR3, the DNA is TGTGCCACAAGACAGGGACGGATTCCCGAAACTGATGGCTACACCTTC. V is TRBV10-3 and J is TRBJ1-2, with 7 positions matching TRBD1. Germline-derived CDR1 and CDR2 are ENHRY and SYGVKD. The junction had 20 bases not matched to a gene; V was cut back by 10 bases and J by 6 bases. This CDR3 contains 16 residues.

The rearrangement joins TRBV7-6 to TRBJ2-5, with TRBD2 as a possible D gene (5 bases). The germline gives CDR1 SGHVS, CDR2 FNYEAQ. This CDR3 region has 16 residues. The V end lost 3 bases, the J end lost 1 base, and 15 bases lay between the germline ends. CDR3 nucleotide sequence: TGTGCCAGCAGCTTCTCATCACGGGGAAGCCAAGAGACCCAGTACTTC. It is translated as CASSFSSRGSQETQYF.

The chain combines TRBV19 with TRBJ2-3; TRBD1 agrees at 7 bases. The CDR3 has 15 residues. Germline lookup yields CDR1 LNHDA and CDR2 SQIVND (reference sequence). The ends lost 2 bases at V and 3 bases at J; junction bases unmatched: 5. The CDR3 region has the DNA TGTGCCAGTAGTATAACAGGGGAGACGACAGATACGCAGTATTTT. It encodes CASSITGETTDTQYF. Supplemented by reference TRBV19 and TRBJ2-3, the full variable domain reads DGGITQSPKYLFRKEGQNVTLSCEQNLNHDAMYWYRQDPGQGLRLIYYSQIVNDFQKGDIAEGYSVSREKKESFPLTVTSAQKNPTAFYLCASSITGETTDTQYFGPGTRLTVL.

This chain joins TRBV5-4 and TRBJ1-3; D unresolved. V dropped 0 bases and J dropped 2 bases, with 9 bases sitting between them. Germline V lookup: CDR1 SGHNT, CDR2 YYREEE (reference sequence). The CDR3 has 15 residues. This chain's CDR3 is CASSLGETTGNTIYF. For the CDR3, the DNA is TGTGCCAGCAGCTTGGGGGAGACCACTGGAAACACCATATATTTT.

The chain carries TRBV19 and TRBJ1-1, with TRBD1 as a possible D gene (5 bases). Germline V gives CDR1 LNHDA, CDR2 SQIVND (reference sequence). Trimming left V 2 bases short and J 3 bases short, with 13 bases between. The CDR3 is 15 amino acids. The CDR3 DNA is TGTGCCAGTAGTATAAATGCAGGGCGAGACACTGAAGCTTTCTTT. The encoded protein is CASSINAGRDTEAFF.

The chain joins TRBV28 to TRBJ2-1; TRBD2 matches 8 bases. The V gene's germline CDR1 is MDHEN and CDR2 SYDVKM. The CDR3 covers 15 residues. Trimming at V came to 4 bases and at J to 7 bases, leaving 9 bases not matched to a gene. The CDR3 DNA reads as TGTGCCAGCAGTTCTACGGGGGGGCCGGTGAATGAGCAGTTCTTC. Protein: CASSSTGGPVNEQFF.

V usage is TRBV19 and J usage is TRBJ2-7, with TRBD1 identical over 7 bases. The CDR3 totals 13 residues. The trim removed 0 bases at V and 6 bases at J, leaving 2 bases unmatched. CDR1 and CDR2 from the germline V gene are LNHDA and SQIVND (reference sequence). CDR3: CASSIDPGGEQYF. CDR3 nucleotides: TGTGCCAGTAGTATAGATCCAGGGGGCGAGCAGTACTTC.

This clone has a single count. The CDR3 reads CASRNRDSRTDTQYF. Here the CDR3 DNA reads TGTGCCAGCAGAAACCGGGACTCCCGCACAGATACGCAGTATTTT. The chain employs TRBV2 and TRBJ2-3, with a weak D call TRBD2 (6 bases). The V gene's germline CDR1 is SNHLY and CDR2 FYNNEI. The CDR3 is 15 amino acids. The V and J ends lost 6 bases and 1 base respectively, with 14 bases between them.